This paragraph covers one TCR beta chain sequence. These data originate in a study of blood T cell repertoires in COVID-19. Measured with immunoSEQ multiplex PCR; TCRdb has only the in-frame clones, and not every one. The data show fewer than 350,000 clones, around 89% seen once. The CDR3 length is 16 residues. CDR1 is LNHNV and CDR2 is YYDKDF in the germline V gene (reference sequence). The V gene lost 0 bases and the J gene lost 0 bases, with 9 bases spanning the gap. J is TRBJ1-3 and V is TRBV15, with D unresolved. Sequencing used peripheral blood. The TCR originated in a man aged 40-55 years with acute or convalescent COVID-19. CDR3 nucleotides: TGTGCCACCAGCAGAGATGACTCACACTCTGGAAACACCATATATTTT. Its protein is CATSRDDSHSGNTIYF.